The 12 T cell receptor beta chains given below trace back to one sample, sequenced in a study of a mutant IDH1 vaccine in newly diagnosed glioma. Described time point: week 5, during vaccination. One vaccine dose held 300 ug of mutant IDH1 20-mer peptide and came with topical imiquimod. Method: immunoSEQ multiplex PCR; TCRdb's copy keeps in-frame clones and lacks some. In the table there are 25,000 to 30,000 clones, around 92% of which are singletons. These receptors lack a known antigen. The input for sequencing was PBMCs, taken from a glioma patient whose treatment included an IDH1 peptide vaccine. Source of these receptors: a young man with glioma.

The V and J genes are TRBV30 and TRBJ2-5; 10 positions agree with TRBD1. V was clipped by 5 bases and J by 3 bases; unmatched bases: 9. The CDR3 contains 15 residues. Germline CDR1 GTSNPN, CDR2 SVGIG (reference sequence). The DNA for the CDR3 is TGTGCCTGGGGGACAGGGGTCGTCCCTGAAGAGACCCAGTACTTC. Amino acids: CAWGTGVVPEETQYF.

The chain links TRBV7-9 to TRBJ1-1; 7 positions agree with TRBD1. The CDR3 runs to 17 residues. CDR1 is SEHNR, CDR2 FQNEAQ, per germline (reference sequence). With 4 bases clipped from V and 1 base from J, the junction kept 12 bases outside the gene matches. DNA for the CDR3: TGTGCCAGCAGCTCGGACGGCCGGACAGGCCCGAACACTGAAGCTTTCTTT. Residues: CASSSDGRTGPNTEAFF.

The chain recombines TRBV30 with TRBJ2-2; 14 bases align to TRBD2. This CDR3 has 18 residues. Germline CDR1 and CDR2: GTSNPN and SVGIG (reference sequence). The V gene end was trimmed by 8 bases and the J gene end by 7 bases; junction bases not matched to a gene: 18. This CDR3 reads CAGGSGTSGRGAYGELFF. The CDR3 DNA follows: TGTGCCGGCGGATCCGGGACTAGCGGGAGAGGGGCATACGGGGAGCTGTTTTTT.

This rearrangement joins TRBV18 to TRBJ1-3; no clear D. Trimming left V 3 bases short and J 0 bases short, with 9 bases between. Germline V gene sequence: CDR1 KGHSH, CDR2 LQKENI. The CDR3 sequence is 15 residues long. CDR3 sequence reads: CASSPVDASGNTIYF. The CDR3 bases are TGTGCCAGCTCACCGGTCGACGCCTCTGGAAACACCATATATTTT.

This clone has only one observation. V usage is TRBV4-3 and J usage is TRBJ1-2; D unclear. The CDR3 consists of 15 residues. Looked up from germline, CDR1 is LGHNA and CDR2 is YSLEER. The V and J ends lost 4 bases and 1 base respectively, with 13 bases between them. CDR3: CASSPRRVRNYGYTF. As DNA, the CDR3 is TGCGCCAGCAGCCCTCGAAGAGTTCGTAACTATGGCTACACCTTC.

The chain is built from TRBV4-3 and TRBJ2-2, with no clear D. V gave up 1 base and J gave up 0 bases, with 9 bases separating them. Germline values: CDR1 LGHNA, CDR2 YSLEER. The CDR3 contains 16 residues. CDR3 nucleotide sequence: TGCGCCAGCAGCCAAGCCCCGGCAGCGAACACCGGGGAGCTGTTTTTT. Its protein product is CASSQAPAANTGELFF.

The chain couples TRBV4-3 to TRBJ2-1; 10 nucleotides align to TRBD2. J lost 4 bases, V lost 4 bases, and 4 bases had no gene match. The CDR3 is 15 amino acids. CDR1 is LGHNA, CDR2 YSLEER, per germline. The CDR3 DNA sequence: TGCGCCAGCAGCCCCTTAGCGGGAGGTTACAATGAGCAGTTCTTC. Translated, it gives CASSPLAGGYNEQFF.

The CDR3 region is CASSLSGGALSSGNTIYF. The CDR3 nucleotides read TGTGCCAGCAGTTTATCGGGGGGGGCGTTGAGTTCTGGAAACACCATATATTTT. The gene calls are TRBV27 and TRBJ1-3; TRBD1 is a possible D gene (6 bases). The CDR3 runs 18 residues. Germline values: CDR1 MNHEY, CDR2 SMNVEV (reference sequence). V lost 0 bases and J 1 base, leaving 16 bases between the germline ends.

This chain joins TRBV28 and TRBJ1-6; 7 bases line up with TRBD1. The junction had 5 bases not matched to a gene; V was cut back by 6 bases and J by 9 bases. CDR3 length: 13 amino acids. Per germline, CDR1 MDHEN and CDR2 SYDVKM. CDR3 nucleotides: TGTGCCAGCAGGAACCGACAGGGTTCACCCCTCCACTTT. Encoded protein: CASRNRQGSPLHF.

The chain couples TRBV29-1 to TRBJ1-3; D is undetermined. Germline lookup yields CDR1 SQVTM and CDR2 ANQGSEA. The CDR3 loop spans 13 amino acids. The germline V and J ends were trimmed by 4 bases and 3 bases, with 10 bases remaining between them. For the CDR3, the DNA is TGCAGCGTTGCCCCGGACGGTGGAAACACCATATATTTT. Translation: CSVAPDGGNTIYF.

The chain recombines TRBV6-5 with TRBJ2-2; D possibly corresponds to TRBD1 (5 bases). Germline loops: CDR1 MNHEY, CDR2 SVGAGI. Trimming took off 6 bases at V and 6 bases at J, with 11 bases between the two ends. This CDR3 comprises 13 residues. CDR3 DNA sequence: TGTGCCAGCAGGCCCAGGGTCCCCGGGGAGCTGTTTTTT. It yields the protein CASRPRVPGELFF.

CDR3 DNA sequence: TGTGCCAGTAGTATAGGTGTTTATAGCAATCAGCCCCAGCATTTT. As protein: CASSIGVYSNQPQHF. The chain recombines TRBV19 with TRBJ1-5; unclear D gene. The germline CDR1 and CDR2 sequences are LNHDA and SQIVND (reference sequence). The CDR3 spans 15 residues. Trimming removed 1 base at V and 0 bases at J, with 7 bases between. Variable domain in full (rest from reference TRBV19 and TRBJ1-5): DGGITQSPKYLFRKEGQNVTLSCEQNLNHDAMYWYRQDPGQGLRLIYYSQIVNDFQKGDIAEGYSVSREKKESFPLTVTSAQKNPTAFYLCASSIGVYSNQPQHFGDGTRLSIL.